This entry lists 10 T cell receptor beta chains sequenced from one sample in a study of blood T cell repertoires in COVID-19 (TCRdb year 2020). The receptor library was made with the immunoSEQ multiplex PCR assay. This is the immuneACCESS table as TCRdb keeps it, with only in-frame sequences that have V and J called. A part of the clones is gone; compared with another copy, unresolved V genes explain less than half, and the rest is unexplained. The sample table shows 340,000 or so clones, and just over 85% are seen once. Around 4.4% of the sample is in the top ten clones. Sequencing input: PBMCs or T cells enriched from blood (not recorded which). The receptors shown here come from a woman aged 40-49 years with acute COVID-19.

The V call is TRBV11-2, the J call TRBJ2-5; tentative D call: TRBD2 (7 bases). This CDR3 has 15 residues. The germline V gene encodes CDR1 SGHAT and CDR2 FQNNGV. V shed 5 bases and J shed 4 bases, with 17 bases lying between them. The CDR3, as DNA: TGTGCCAGCAGCATTAGAGGGGGGGCACGAGAGACCCAGTACTTC. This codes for CASSIRGGARETQYF.

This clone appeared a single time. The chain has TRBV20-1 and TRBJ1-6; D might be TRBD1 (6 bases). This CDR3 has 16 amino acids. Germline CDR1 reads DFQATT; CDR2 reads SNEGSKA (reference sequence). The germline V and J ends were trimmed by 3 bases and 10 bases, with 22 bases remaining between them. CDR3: CSASPGTRPASSPLHF. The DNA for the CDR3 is TGCAGTGCTAGTCCCGGGACAAGGCCCGCCTCGTCACCCCTCCACTTT.

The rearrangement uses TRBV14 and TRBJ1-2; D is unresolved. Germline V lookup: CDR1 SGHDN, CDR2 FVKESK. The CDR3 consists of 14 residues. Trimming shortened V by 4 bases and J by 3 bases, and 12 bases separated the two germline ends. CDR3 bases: TGTGCCAGCAGCCGCTTGGGCACAGACTATGGCTACACCTTC. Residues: CASSRLGTDYGYTF.

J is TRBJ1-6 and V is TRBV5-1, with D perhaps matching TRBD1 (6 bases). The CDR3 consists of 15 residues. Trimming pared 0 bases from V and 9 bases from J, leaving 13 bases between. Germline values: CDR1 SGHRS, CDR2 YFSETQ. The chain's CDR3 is CASSLDRQGSSPLHF. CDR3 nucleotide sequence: TGCGCCAGCAGCTTGGATCGTCAGGGGAGTTCACCCCTCCACTTT.

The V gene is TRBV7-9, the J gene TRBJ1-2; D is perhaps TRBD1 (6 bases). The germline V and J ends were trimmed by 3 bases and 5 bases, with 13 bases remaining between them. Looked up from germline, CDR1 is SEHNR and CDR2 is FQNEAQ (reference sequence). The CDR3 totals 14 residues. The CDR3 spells CASSFKGVLYGYTF. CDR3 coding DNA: TGTGCCAGCAGCTTTAAGGGGGTATTATATGGCTACACCTTC. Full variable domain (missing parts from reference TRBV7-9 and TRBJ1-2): DTGVSQNPRHKITKRGQNVTFRCDPISEHNRLYWYRQTLGQGPEFLTYFQNEAQLEKSRLLSDRFSAERPKGSFSTLEIQRTEQGDSAMYLCASSFKGVLYGYTFGSGTRLTVV.

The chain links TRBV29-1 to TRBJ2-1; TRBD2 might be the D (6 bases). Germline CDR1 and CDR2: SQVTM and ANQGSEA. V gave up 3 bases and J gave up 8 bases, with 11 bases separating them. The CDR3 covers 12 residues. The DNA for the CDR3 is TGCAGCGTTGAGGAGGGCGTGGATGAGCAGTTCTTC. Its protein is CSVEEGVDEQFF.

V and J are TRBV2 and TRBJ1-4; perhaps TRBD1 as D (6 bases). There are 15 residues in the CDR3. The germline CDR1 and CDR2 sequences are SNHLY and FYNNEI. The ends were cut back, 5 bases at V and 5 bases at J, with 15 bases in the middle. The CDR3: CASSTGTELNEKLFF. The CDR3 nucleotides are TGTGCCAGCAGTACAGGGACCGAGCTGAATGAAAAACTGTTTTTT. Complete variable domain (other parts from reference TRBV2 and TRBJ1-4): EPEVTQTPSHQVTQMGQEVILRCVPISNHLYFYWYRQILGQKVEFLVSFYNNEISEKSEIFDDQFSVERPDGSNFTLKIRSTKLEDSAMYFCASSTGTELNEKLFFGSGTQLSVL.

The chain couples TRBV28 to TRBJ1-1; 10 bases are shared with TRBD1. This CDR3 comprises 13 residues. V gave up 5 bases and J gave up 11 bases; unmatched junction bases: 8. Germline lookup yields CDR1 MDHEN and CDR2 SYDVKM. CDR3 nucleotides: TGTGCCAGCAGTGTCCTGGACAGGGGGTCGGCTTTCTTT. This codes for CASSVLDRGSAFF.

CDR3 DNA: TGTGCCATCAGTGAGAGTAACTACTCCTACGAGCAGTACTTC. It yields the protein CAISESNYSYEQYF. V and J are TRBV10-3 and TRBJ2-7; D is uncertain. This CDR3 has 14 amino acids. Per germline, CDR1 ENHRY and CDR2 SYGVKD. Trimming took 2 bases from V and 0 from J, leaving 8 bases between them.

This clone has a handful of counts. The CDR3 reads CASSSGGNTDTQYF. The CDR3 nucleotides are TGTGCCAGCAGCTCGGGGGGGAACACAGATACGCAGTATTTT. The chain employs TRBV5-4 and TRBJ2-3; TRBD2 matches 8 bases. Per germline, CDR1 SGHNT and CDR2 YYREEE (reference sequence). The CDR3 spans 14 residues. Losses at the gene ends were 3 bases for V and 2 bases for J; bases not matched to a gene: 2. The full variable domain, in which reference TRBV5-4 and TRBJ2-3 provide the parts outside the CDR3, is ETGVTQSPTHLIKTRGQQVTLRCSSQSGHNTVSWYQQALGQGPQFIFQYYREEENGRGNFPPRFSGLQFPNYSSELNVNALELDDSALYLCASSSGGNTDTQYFGPGTRLTVL.